The source of this T cell receptor beta chain is a study of control samples from healthy donors and cancer patients. The germline gives CDR1 SGHTA, CDR2 FQGNSA. The germline V and J ends were trimmed by 1 base and 1 base, with 7 bases remaining between them. This CDR3 has 14 amino acids. Profiled with immunoSEQ multiplex PCR; TCRdb holds only in-frame clones, not every one. This repertoire shows around 95,000 clones, around 81% found once; its top ten account for around a fifth. Specimen: blood. This rearrangement joins TRBV7-2 to TRBJ1-2; D gene ambiguous. This receptor was identified in a man in his thirties or forties in good health. In DNA form, the CDR3 reads TGTGCCAGCAGCTTAGACCGCCTTAACTATGGCTACACCTTC. The encoded protein is CASSLDRLNYGYTF.